Listed here is a single T cell receptor beta chain. As handled by the study authors: Quantification of nucleated cells was approximated via reference gene primer amplification. Method: immunoSEQ multiplex PCR; TCRdb's copy keeps in-frame clones and lacks some. V and J calls and clone size are copied from that table; D and trimming were computed from the DNA. Among 100,000 to 120,000 clones listed, over 65% were seen once. The data originate from a study of blood T cell repertoires in COVID-19. About the study: From T cells, B-cell-depleted T cells, or PBMCs came the material, which was cDNA or gDNA.

V lost 1 base and J lost 1; bases outside the gene matches: 3. CDR1 LNHDA and CDR2 SQIVND come from the germline V gene (reference sequence). This CDR3 has 16 residues. Material for sequencing was peripheral blood. This receptor was identified in a woman between 40 and 55 years old with acute or convalescent COVID-19. The chain links TRBV19 to TRBJ2-5; 10 bases fit TRBD2. In nucleotides, the CDR3 is TGTGCCAGTAGTATAGCGGCTAGCGGGGGCCAAGAGACCCAGTACTTC. Translated: CASSIAASGGQETQYF.